The 15 T cell receptor beta chains given below trace back to one sample, sequenced in a study of T cell responses to AZD1222 COVID-19 vaccine. Repertoires were generated with immunoSEQ multiplex PCR, while TCRdb's copy carries only in-frame clones and drops some. The sample yields around 130,000 clones, 93% seen once. Sequencing used peripheral blood, obtained on day 0 of AZD1222 vaccination. The receptors were gathered from an adult in good health.

The chain employs TRBV2 and TRBJ2-7; 8 bases fit TRBD1. J lost 5 bases, V lost 5 bases, and 14 bases had no gene match. Germline CDR1 and CDR2: SNHLY and FYNNEI. The CDR3 is made up of 16 amino acids. The CDR3 sequence: CASSSVPTGTGHEQYF. The CDR3 DNA sequence: TGTGCCAGCAGTTCCGTTCCTACCGGGACAGGCCACGAGCAGTACTTC.

This chain connects TRBV12-3 or TRBV12-4 to TRBJ1-4; D ambiguous. The CDR3 extends over 13 amino acids. V lost 8 bases and J lost 8, with 15 bases in between. As DNA, the CDR3 is TGTGCCAGCGGACTGACGGCGGGGGAAAAACTGTTTTTT. It specifies CASGLTAGEKLFF.

This clone is medium-sized within its sample. This chain joins TRBV5-4 and TRBJ1-2; the D is unclear. The V and J ends lost 4 bases and 2 bases respectively, with 9 bases between them. Per the germline V gene, CDR1 is SGHNT and CDR2 is YYREEE (reference sequence). The CDR3 sequence is 13 residues long. Here the CDR3 DNA reads TGTGCCAGCAGCGAGGACGGGAACTATGGCTACACCTTC. Protein: CASSEDGNYGYTF.

The chain is built from TRBV5-1 and TRBJ2-2; TRBD1 is a possible D gene (6 bases). V was cut by 0 bases and J by 5 bases, with 14 bases left in between. The CDR3 has 16 residues. Germline V gene data show CDR1 as SGHRS and CDR2 as YFSETQ. The CDR3 region is CASSLVLGAATGELFF. The CDR3 nucleotides are TGCGCCAGCAGCTTGGTTTTGGGGGCCGCGACCGGGGAGCTGTTTTTT.

The chain carries TRBV30 and TRBJ2-7; D might be TRBD1 (6 bases). Germline V gene sequence: CDR1 GTSNPN, CDR2 SVGIG (reference sequence). The V and J ends lost 4 bases and 9 bases respectively, with 22 bases between them. The CDR3 covers 14 residues. CDR3 loop: CAWTPGTTVGVQYF. In nucleotides, the CDR3 is TGTGCCTGGACTCCTGGGACAACGGTCGGCGTGCAGTACTTC. The whole variable domain, filled in from reference TRBV30 and TRBJ2-7, reads SQTIHQWPATLVQPVGSPLSLECTVEGTSNPNLYWYRQAAGRGLQLLFYSVGIGQISSEVPQNLSASRPQDRQFILSSKKLLLSDSGFYLCAWTPGTTVGVQYFGPGTRLTVT.

This clone was seen once. V is TRBV7-2 and J is TRBJ2-1; no reliable D call. Trimming shortened V by 5 bases and J by 0 bases, and 14 bases separated the two germline ends. This CDR3 contains 16 residues. Looked up from germline, CDR1 is SGHTA and CDR2 is FQGNSA. For the CDR3, the DNA is TGTGCCAGCAGCCGGCTATTCCAGAGCTCCTACAATGAGCAGTTCTTC. It yields the protein CASSRLFQSSYNEQFF.

The chain carries TRBV30 and TRBJ2-2, with a tentative D call TRBD2 (5 bases). Germline CDR1 and CDR2: GTSNPN and SVGIG (reference sequence). The CDR3 loop spans 13 amino acids. Trimming removed 0 bases at V and 4 bases at J, with 6 bases between. CDR3 region: CAWSVEGTGELFF. DNA of the CDR3: TGTGCCTGGAGTGTAGAGGGCACCGGGGAGCTGTTTTTT.

The chain carries TRBV9 and TRBJ1-2; 10 bases line up with TRBD1. With 2 bases clipped from V and 8 bases from J, the junction kept 6 bases outside the gene matches. The CDR3 runs 14 residues. CDR1 and CDR2 from the germline V gene are SGDLS and YYNGEE. The CDR3: CASSVVTGGVGYTF. As DNA, the CDR3 is TGTGCCAGCAGCGTCGTGACAGGGGGCGTCGGCTACACCTTC.

The rearrangement joins TRBV6-6 to TRBJ2-5, with unresolved D. Trimming cost V 2 bases and J 3 bases, with 13 bases left between them. This CDR3 comprises 15 residues. In germline, CDR1 is MNHNY, CDR2 SVGAGI (reference sequence). The DNA of the CDR3 is TGTGCCAGCAGTTACGGCCTCGGAAGGGAAGAGACCCAGTACTTC. The encoded protein is CASSYGLGREETQYF.

The chain couples TRBV9 to TRBJ2-1, with D maybe TRBD2 (5 bases). The CDR3 consists of 16 residues. CDR1 is SGDLS and CDR2 is YYNGEE in the germline V gene. Deletions cut 0 bases from V and 7 bases from J, with 17 bases between. CDR3 sequence: CASSVGEGSMDNEQFF. The CDR3 DNA sequence: TGTGCCAGCAGCGTAGGCGAGGGAAGTATGGATAATGAGCAGTTCTTC.

This clone was counted once. This chain joins TRBV5-4 and TRBJ2-3, with D possibly being TRBD1 (6 bases). Per the germline V gene, CDR1 is SGHNT and CDR2 is YYREEE (reference sequence). V lost 0 bases and J lost 0, with 8 bases in between. This CDR3 has 15 residues. CDR3 coding DNA: TGTGCCAGCAGCTTGGACCAGGGGAGCACAGATACGCAGTATTTT. It is translated as CASSLDQGSTDTQYF. The full variable domain, rest sourced from reference TRBV5-4 and TRBJ2-3, is ETGVTQSPTHLIKTRGQQVTLRCSSQSGHNTVSWYQQALGQGPQFIFQYYREEENGRGNFPPRFSGLQFPNYSSELNVNALELDDSALYLCASSLDQGSTDTQYFGPGTRLTVL.

This clone showed up many times. This sequence joins TRBV4-1 and TRBJ2-7; D is uncertain. The V and J ends lost 1 base and 1 base respectively, with 11 bases between them. Germline loops: CDR1 MGHRA, CDR2 YSYEKL. There are 15 residues in the CDR3. CDR3 coding DNA: TGCGCCAGCAGCCAAGGTTTCGCAGCGTCCTACGAGCAGTACTTC. This codes for CASSQGFAASYEQYF.

The chain joins TRBV2 to TRBJ2-2; a weak D match, TRBD1 (5 bases). CDR1 is SNHLY and CDR2 is FYNNEI in the germline V gene. The CDR3 extends over 13 amino acids. Trimming stripped 6 bases from V and 7 bases from J, with 12 bases between. In DNA form, the CDR3 reads TGTGCCAGCAGGACAGCAATCCTCGGGGAGCTGTTTTTT. The encoded protein is CASRTAILGELFF.

V and J are TRBV7-2 and TRBJ2-3; D unresolved. This CDR3 contains 13 residues. Between the trimmed V and J ends, which lost 0 bases and 4 bases, there was a span of 5 bases. The V gene's germline CDR1 is SGHTA and CDR2 FQGNSA. In DNA form, the CDR3 reads TGTGCCAGCAGCTTAGCGGGGTCAGATACGCAGTATTTT. Its translation: CASSLAGSDTQYF.

This clone was seen just once. The rearrangement joins TRBV25-1 to TRBJ1-1, with a tentative D call TRBD1 (6 bases). CDR3 length: 14 residues. The germline V and J ends were trimmed by 7 bases and 3 bases, with 15 bases remaining between them. The germline CDR1 and CDR2 sequences are MGHDK and SYGVNS. The CDR3: CASNPGGGHTEAFF. In DNA, the CDR3 is TGTGCCAGCAATCCCGGTGGGGGGCACACTGAAGCTTTCTTT.